Here is one T cell receptor (beta chain) with its context. This clonotype has a single count. Its antigen remains undetermined. No base quality information exists; no much larger clone differs at one position. A single read makes a weak case. Between the V and J ends, shortened by 7 bases and 1 base respectively, the junction contains 12 bases. Including cysteine and phenylalanine, the CDR3 has 13 amino acids. The CDR3 DNA has 39 bases and is translated from base 1. From a lookup of the germline V gene, CDR1 and CDR2 are SQVTM and ANQGSEA. These data come from a study of CD8 T cells in Susac syndrome (dated by TCRdb to 2018 to 2020). Broadly, across the study: The study used repertoire sequencing to test whether antigen drove CD8+ T cell activation and differentiation in Susac syndrome. The clonality of the CD8+ T cell repertoire was compared across around twelve healthy donors, roughly 14 Susac syndrome patients and roughly 15 multiple sclerosis patients. The paper's findings and limits, for the study overall: The study acknowledged that relatively few individuals were included in the TCR sequencing and HLA analysis.

RNA was extracted with the RNeasy kit and 0.5 to 1 ug was reverse transcribed using random hexamers. The immunoSEQ multiplex PCR assay, which covers 54 Vbeta and 13 Jbeta segments, was used to amplify TCR beta CDR3 regions. To correct PCR amplification bias, a synthetic template baseline was used for both primer optimization and computational correction. The authors' analysis ran thus. Reads were annotated to V, D and J genes per IMGT and analyzed with immunoSEQ Analyzer, keeping only productive sequences. To calculate clonality, Shannon entropy was normalized by log2 of the number of productive unique sequences and then subtracted from one. Public and private clones were assessed among the 100 most prevalent clones of each patient and control. A clone was defined as Susac-specific if it was absent from the healthy and MS cohorts, from roughly 980 published viral clones and from other ImmuneACCESS disease sequences. Through fastp at Q25 and MiXCR, TCRdb rebuilt clones from the public reads, retaining in-frame beta chains. Rows merge per CDR3 protein into single entries with the most common DNA and genes. The V and J calls reflect TCRdb's pipeline rather than the authors' work. Across this sample there are fewer than 200,000 distinct CDR3 sequences, with roughly 95% seen only once. 0.15% to 0.2% of the sample lies in the top ten.

Peripheral blood CD8+ and CD4+ T cells from healthy donors, Susac syndrome patients and multiple sclerosis patients were profiled by high-throughput TCR beta sequencing. Multiple sclerosis controls were treatment-naive patients with stable or active relapsing-remitting disease fulfilling revised McDonald criteria. Bulk CD8+ and CD4+ T cells were purified magnetically by negative isolation, whereas CD8+ TEMRA cells were enriched by FACS. Blood was collected in EDTA tubes and processed within 24 hours, with PBMCs isolated through density gradient centrifugation. PBMCs destined for TCR sequencing were cryopreserved in liquid nitrogen and later thawed in a 37 °C water bath. Purity of sorted or isolated CD4+, CD8+ and CD8+ TEMRA cells was at least 90%.

The specimen was CD8+ T cells from PBMCs. Recombination linked TRBV29-1 to TRBJ2-3; the D match is possibly TRBD1 or TRBD2, with 5 bases aligned in each. The TCR comes from a human donor with multiple sclerosis. The nucleotides read TGCAGCGCCAACCGGGACCGCACAGATACGCAGTATTTT. It is translated as CSANRDRTDTQYF.